The present entry profiles one T cell receptor (beta chain) with its context. Its antigen is undetermined. The sample donors, healthy Finnish infants, were having corrective surgery for congenital heart defects. Blood DNA came from all available leukocytes, not a fixed cell number. The germline V gene encodes CDR1 MGHRA and CDR2 YSYEKL. V lost 0 bases, J lost 5 bases, and 7 bases lay in between. This CDR3 comprises 14 residues. Produced via immunoSEQ multiplex PCR; TCRdb's table is partial and in-frame only. Of roughly 54,000 clones listed, 94% are singletons. The sample originates from a study of human thymus T cells. Broader study findings: Use of V and J genes seemed skewed within the thymic and blood repertoires.

The gene calls are TRBV4-1 and TRBJ1-4; a possible D gene is TRBD1 (6 bases). The sequenced material came from blood. The origin of this receptor is a boy less than two years old with a congenital heart defect but otherwise immunologically healthy. The DNA for the CDR3 is TGCGCCAGCAGCCAAGATGGGACAAATGAAAAACTGTTTTTT. It translates to CASSQDGTNEKLFF.